The 15 T cell receptor beta chains reported below all come from one sample, sequenced in a study of T cell responses to AZD1222 COVID-19 vaccine. Measured with immunoSEQ multiplex PCR; TCRdb has only the in-frame clones, and not every one. The table has about 80,000 clones, 75% to 90% seen once. Sequencing used peripheral blood, obtained 28 days after the second AZD1222 dose. Source of these receptors: an adult who received the AZD1222 COVID-19 vaccine.

V is TRBV11-2 and J is TRBJ1-1; the D gene is possibly TRBD1 (5 bases). CDR1 and CDR2 from the germline V gene are SGHAT and FQNNGV. V shed 4 bases and J shed 5 bases, with 11 bases lying between them. The CDR3 runs 13 residues. This CDR3 is CASSSGVRTEAFF. CDR3 nucleotide sequence: TGTGCCAGCAGCTCGGGGGTGAGGACTGAAGCTTTCTTT.

The V gene is TRBV11-1, the J gene TRBJ2-2; 9 bases are shared with TRBD1. The CDR3 is 16 residues long. Germline V gene lookup returns CDR1 SGHAT and CDR2 FQDESV (reference sequence). V dropped 5 bases and J dropped 7; count of bases not matched to a gene: 11. CDR3 in amino acids: CASSHTQDRGFGELFF. The DNA of the CDR3 is TGTGCCAGCAGCCATACACAGGACAGGGGTTTCGGGGAGCTGTTTTTT.

The chain joins TRBV10-3 to TRBJ2-3, with unresolved D. Germline V gene lookup returns CDR1 ENHRY and CDR2 SYGVKD. This CDR3 region has 12 residues. Trimming pared 0 bases from V and 6 bases from J, leaving 4 bases between. In DNA form, the CDR3 reads TGTGCCATCAGTGAGTCTTTGGATACGCAGTATTTT. Residues: CAISESLDTQYF.

The chain uses TRBV5-1 and TRBJ1-2; the D gene is possibly TRBD1 (6 bases). Germline CDR1 reads SGHRS; CDR2 reads YFSETQ. V was trimmed by 3 bases and J by 8 bases, leaving 14 bases between them. The CDR3 runs 13 residues. The CDR3 coding sequence is TGCGCCAGCAGCTCGGTCGGGGGGCAAGGCTACACCTTC. It translates to CASSSVGGQGYTF. Supplemented by reference TRBV5-1 and TRBJ1-2, the full variable domain reads KAGVTQTPRYLIKTRGQQVTLSCSPISGHRSVSWYQQTPGQGLQFLFEYFSETQRNKGNFPGRFSGRQFSNSRSEMNVSTLELGDSALYLCASSSVGGQGYTFGSGTRLTVV.

This chain joins TRBV27 and TRBJ1-2; 11 bases agree with TRBD1. Trimming at V came to 4 bases and at J to 4 bases, leaving 11 bases not matched to a gene. Germline values: CDR1 MNHEY, CDR2 SMNVEV (reference sequence). The CDR3 has 17 residues. As DNA, the CDR3 is TGTGCCAGCAGTTGGACCGGGACAGGGGGTGGGGGCTATGGCTACACCTTC. Translation gives CASSWTGTGGGGYGYTF.

The V and J genes are TRBV10-3 and TRBJ2-7; 15 nucleotides agree with TRBD2. From germline, CDR1 is ENHRY and CDR2 SYGVKD. This CDR3 is built from 16 residues. Trimming removed 5 bases from V and 3 bases from J; junction bases left unmatched: 5. The CDR3 DNA reads TGTGCCATCAGTAAGGGGACTAGCGGGGGGTACTACGAGCAGTACTTC. Protein product: CAISKGTSGGYYEQYF.

The rearrangement joins TRBV18 to TRBJ1-2, with a weak D call TRBD1 (5 bases). Germline V gene lookup returns CDR1 KGHSH and CDR2 LQKENI. The CDR3 runs to 14 residues. Trimming took 3 bases from V and 6 from J, leaving 14 bases between them. This CDR3 reads CASSPGGTENGYTF. The CDR3 DNA reads as TGTGCCAGCTCACCTGGTGGGACGGAGAATGGCTACACCTTC.

This clone was seen a handful of times. This CDR3 is CASGIRDTDTQYF. The CDR3 region has the DNA TGTGCTAGTGGTATCCGGGACACAGATACGCAGTATTTT. The chain joins TRBV12-5 to TRBJ2-3; tentative D call: TRBD2 (5 bases). V was shortened by 5 bases and J by 2 bases, with 8 bases between the two germline ends. CDR3 size: 13 residues. Germline CDR1 reads LGHNT; CDR2 reads FRNRAP.

The chain recombines TRBV7-9 with TRBJ2-5; 7 nucleotides match TRBD2. Germline CDR1 and CDR2: SEHNR and FQNEAQ (reference sequence). This CDR3 is built from 14 residues. Trimming took 8 bases from V and 3 from J; bases not matched to a gene: 9. The CDR3 sequence is CASPIVLAEETQYF. The CDR3 nucleotides are TGTGCCAGCCCCATTGTTCTAGCGGAAGAGACCCAGTACTTC. The complete variable domain, with remaining parts taken from reference TRBV7-9 and TRBJ2-5, reads DTGVSQNPRHKITKRGQNVTFRCDPISEHNRLYWYRQTLGQGPEFLTYFQNEAQLEKSRLLSDRFSAERPKGSFSTLEIQRTEQGDSAMYLCASPIVLAEETQYFGPGTRLLVL.

This sequence joins TRBV13 and TRBJ2-7, with 7 bases fitting TRBD2. This CDR3 has 15 amino acids. Germline CDR1 PRHDT, CDR2 FYEKMQ (reference sequence). The trim removed 2 bases at V and 6 bases at J, leaving 10 bases unmatched. The CDR3 region has the DNA TGTGCCAGCAGCTTAAACCGGGAGGTCCTAAGCGAGCAGTACTTC. This encodes CASSLNREVLSEQYF. Drawing the rest from reference TRBV13 and TRBJ2-7, the complete variable domain is AAGVIQSPRHLIKEKRETATLKCYPIPRHDTVYWYQQGPGQDPQFLISFYEKMQSDKGSIPDRFSAQQFSDYHSELNMSSLELGDSALYFCASSLNREVLSEQYFGPGTRLTVT.

The V call is TRBV4-3, the J call TRBJ2-7, with TRBD1 identical over 8 bases. The trim removed 0 bases at V and 6 bases at J, leaving 13 bases unmatched. CDR1 and CDR2 (germline): LGHNA, YSLEER. The CDR3 consists of 17 residues. The CDR3 here is CASSQETMGQAGIEQYF. For the CDR3, the DNA is TGCGCCAGCAGCCAAGAGACGATGGGACAGGCCGGCATCGAGCAGTACTTC.

Written as DNA, the CDR3 is TGTGCCAGCAGCTTGGCAGGGGATGGGCAGCCCCAGCATTTT. It codes for CASSLAGDGQPQHF. The V call is TRBV5-5, the J call TRBJ1-5; tentative D call: TRBD1 (6 bases). The V gene lost 0 bases and the J gene lost 7 bases, with 11 bases spanning the gap. Germline CDR1 and CDR2: SGHKS and YYEKEE (reference sequence). The CDR3 spans 14 residues.

This chain joins TRBV5-5 and TRBJ2-5; maybe TRBD1 (6 bases). V lost 2 bases and J 3 bases, leaving 11 bases between the germline ends. The CDR3 sequence is 14 residues long. Germline values: CDR1 SGHKS, CDR2 YYEKEE (reference sequence). The CDR3 loop reads CASSFWQGKETQYF. The CDR3 coding sequence is TGTGCCAGCAGCTTTTGGCAGGGGAAAGAGACCCAGTACTTC.

The chain links TRBV7-2 to TRBJ1-1; no clear D gene. The germline V gene encodes CDR1 SGHTA and CDR2 FQGNSA. The V gene lost 4 bases and the J gene lost 1 base, with 7 bases spanning the gap. The CDR3 has 13 amino acids. This CDR3 reads CASSSQANTEAFF. CDR3 coding DNA: TGTGCCAGCAGCTCGCAGGCGAACACTGAAGCTTTCTTT.

V is TRBV7-6 and J is TRBJ1-6; TRBD1 might be the D (6 bases). Germline V gene data show CDR1 as SGHVS and CDR2 as FNYEAQ. Trimming left V 2 bases short and J 10 bases short, with 12 bases between. The CDR3 sequence is 14 residues long. This CDR3 reads CASSLSQGSSPLHF. The CDR3 nucleotides are TGTGCCAGCAGCTTATCACAGGGTAGCTCACCCCTCCACTTT. Variable domain in full (rest from reference TRBV7-6 and TRBJ1-6): GAGVSQSPRYKVTKRGQDVALRCDPISGHVSLYWYRQALGQGPEFLTYFNYEAQQDKSGLPNDRFSAERPEGSISTLTIQRTEQRDSAMYRCASSLSQGSSPLHFGNGTRLTVT.